This T cell receptor (beta chain) derives from a study of blood T cells in healthy people across ages (dated by TCRdb to between 2014 and 2017). At the level of the whole study: Template switching captured roughly one uniquely barcoded TCR beta cDNA molecule per two T cells in model experiments. To avoid experimental bias, donors of different ages were randomly spread across the sequencing lanes. Age-related changes in TCR beta repertoire diversity were measured in the study by deep sequencing normalized with unique cDNA molecular identifiers. Four age groups were formed from the donors: young (average 16 years), middle-aged (just under 40), aged (roughly 56) and long-lived (less than 85). For two donors (one aged 18 to 30 and one aged 80 or older), the study analyzed two additional independent replicas of 1 million unique cDNA reads from the same blood draw. General conclusions and limits of the study: There was a strong correlation between observed TCR beta diversity and the percentage of naive T cells measured by flow cytometry. Estimates of total diversity based on one million sequenced T cells were regarded as lower bounds and as underestimates. Conclusive comparison of naive and antigen-experienced compartments was prevented by the profiling of bulk unsorted PBMCs. Compared with the aged group, the long-lived group had more naive CD4+ T cells, fewer expanded clones and increased TCR diversity, a pattern suggesting age selection. Observed TCR beta diversity per million T cells fell roughly linearly with age, and a significant reduction was already apparent by age around 40. Because donor CMV infection status was unknown, age-related changes in expanded clonotypes were potentially confounded.

The library was prepared using 5' RACE. TCRdb shows the sequencer as Illumina HiSeq 2500. The second PCR ran for about 6 to 12 cycles and used a J-beta primer mix along with a sample-barcoded 5' primer. A template-switch 5' adaptor carrying 12 random nucleotides introduced a unique molecular identifier onto each TCR beta cDNA molecule. At least 2.5 million CDR3-containing paired-end reads were obtained from each sample. The Mint cDNA synthesis kit, primed by a TRBC-specific oligonucleotide, was used to synthesize first-strand cDNA from all RNA. Following uracil-DNA glycosylase treatment, a first 18-cycle PCR with universal primers M1SS and BC2_uni_R was performed on all cDNA. From the authors' description of their analysis: For normalization, 1 million high-quality reads were randomly selected from each sample, with every read carrying a distinct molecular identifier. Reads with shared molecular identifiers were discarded instead of being binned into consensus sequences. CDR3 identification, clonotype clustering and error correction used MiTCR with a Q25 quality threshold and the strictest error-elimination algorithm. A nonparametric unseen species model using Euler transformation provided a lower-bound estimate of total TCR beta diversity. TCRdb redid the processing of the public reads, applying fastp at Q25 and MiXCR, and retained in-frame beta chains. Entries that share a CDR3 protein sequence are merged under the most common genes and DNA. TCRdb, not the original authors, processed these V and J calls. The sample table holds just under 900,000 distinct CDR3 sequences, of which more than 25% were seen once. In total, the top ten clones hold approximately 15% of the sample.

Including cysteine and phenylalanine, the CDR3 has 15 amino acids. CDR3 DNA is the only sequence kept; it has 45 bases, read in frame from the first base. The germline V gene (reference sequence) gives CDR1 as GTSNPN and CDR2 as SVGIG. V is shortened by 1 base, J by 7 bases, and the region joining them spans 14 bases. Systemically healthy Caucasian individuals from Russia, 35 to 50 in total and aged about 6 to 100 years, were included as donors. Each donor gave ten milliliters of peripheral blood, collected into EDTA-treated Vacutainer tubes. PBMCs were isolated by Ficoll-Paque density-gradient centrifugation, with at least 6 million obtained per sample. Total RNA was extracted from PBMCs with Trizol reagent, with at least 6 micrograms obtained per sample. The percentages of naive CD45RAhigh/CD27high T cells were determined by flow cytometry on a PBMC aliquot from every donor. This clonotype was detected a few times. What antigen it recognizes has not been identified. Base quality data are lacking; no much larger clone is found one base away.

The chain employs TRBV30 and TRBJ1-6; possibly the D gene is TRBD1, per 6 matching bases. The specimen sequenced was blood. The receptor's source is a woman older than 75 in good health. In nucleotide form, the sequence is TGTGCCTGGAGTGGACAGGCGGTTGGGAATTCACCCCTCCACTTT. This encodes CAWSGQAVGNSPLHF.